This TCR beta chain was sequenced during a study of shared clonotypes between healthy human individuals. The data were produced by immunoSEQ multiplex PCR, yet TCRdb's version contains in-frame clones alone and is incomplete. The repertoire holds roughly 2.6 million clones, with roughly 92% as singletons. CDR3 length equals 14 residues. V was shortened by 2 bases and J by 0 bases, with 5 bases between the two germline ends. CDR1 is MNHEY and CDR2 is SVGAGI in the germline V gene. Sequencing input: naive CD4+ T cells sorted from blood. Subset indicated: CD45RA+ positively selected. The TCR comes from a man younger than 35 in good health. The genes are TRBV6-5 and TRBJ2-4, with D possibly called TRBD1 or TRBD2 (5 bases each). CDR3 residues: CASSYGGAKNIQYF. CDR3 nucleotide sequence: TGTGCCAGCAGTTACGGGGGAGCCAAAAACATTCAGTACTTC.